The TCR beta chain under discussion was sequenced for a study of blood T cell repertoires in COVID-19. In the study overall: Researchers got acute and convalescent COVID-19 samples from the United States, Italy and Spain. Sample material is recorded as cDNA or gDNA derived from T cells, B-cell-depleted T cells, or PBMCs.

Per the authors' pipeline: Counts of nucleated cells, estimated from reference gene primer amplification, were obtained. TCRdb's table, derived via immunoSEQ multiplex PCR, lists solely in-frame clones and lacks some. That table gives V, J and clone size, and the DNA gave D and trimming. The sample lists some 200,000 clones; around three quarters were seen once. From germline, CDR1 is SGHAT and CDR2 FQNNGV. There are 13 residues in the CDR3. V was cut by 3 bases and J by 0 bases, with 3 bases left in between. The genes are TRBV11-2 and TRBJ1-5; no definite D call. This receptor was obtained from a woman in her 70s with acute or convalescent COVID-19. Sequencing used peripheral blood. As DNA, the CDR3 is TGTGCCAGCAGCTTCGGTAGCAATCAGCCCCAGCATTTT. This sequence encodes CASSFGSNQPQHF.